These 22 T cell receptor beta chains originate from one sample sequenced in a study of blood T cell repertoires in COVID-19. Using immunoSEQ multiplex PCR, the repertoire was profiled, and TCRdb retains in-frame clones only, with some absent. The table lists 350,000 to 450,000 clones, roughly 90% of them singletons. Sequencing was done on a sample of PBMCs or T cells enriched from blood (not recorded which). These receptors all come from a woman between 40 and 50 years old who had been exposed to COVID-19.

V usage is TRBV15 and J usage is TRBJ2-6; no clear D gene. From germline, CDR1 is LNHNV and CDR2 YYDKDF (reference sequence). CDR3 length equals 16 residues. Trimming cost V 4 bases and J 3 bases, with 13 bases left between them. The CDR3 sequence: CATSKALRIGANVLTF. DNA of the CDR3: TGTGCCACCAGCAAAGCCCTGAGGATTGGGGCCAACGTCCTGACTTTC.

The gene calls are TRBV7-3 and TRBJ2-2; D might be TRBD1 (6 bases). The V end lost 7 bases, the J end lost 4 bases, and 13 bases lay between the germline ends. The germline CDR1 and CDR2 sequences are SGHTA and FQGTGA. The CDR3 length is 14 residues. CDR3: CASNPTGPTGELFF. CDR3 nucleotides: TGTGCCAGCAACCCGACAGGTCCCACCGGGGAGCTGTTTTTT.

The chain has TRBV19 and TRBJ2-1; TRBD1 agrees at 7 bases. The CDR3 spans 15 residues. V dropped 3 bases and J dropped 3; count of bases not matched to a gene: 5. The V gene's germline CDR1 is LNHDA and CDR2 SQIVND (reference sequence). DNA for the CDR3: TGTGCCAGTAGTATCCGGCAGGGGGACTACAATGAGCAGTTCTTC. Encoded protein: CASSIRQGDYNEQFF.

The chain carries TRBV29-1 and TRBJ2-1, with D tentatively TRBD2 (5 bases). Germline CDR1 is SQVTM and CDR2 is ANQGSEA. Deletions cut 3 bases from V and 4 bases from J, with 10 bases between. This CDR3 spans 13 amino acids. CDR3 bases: TGCAGCGTTGATCCGAGCGGATACAATGAGCAGTTCTTC. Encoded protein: CSVDPSGYNEQFF.

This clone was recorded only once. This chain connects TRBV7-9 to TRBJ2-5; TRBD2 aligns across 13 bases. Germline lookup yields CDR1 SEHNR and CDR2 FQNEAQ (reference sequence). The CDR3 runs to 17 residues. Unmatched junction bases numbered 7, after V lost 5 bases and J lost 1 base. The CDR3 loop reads CASSQGLAGEVQETQYF. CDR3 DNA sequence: TGTGCCAGCAGCCAAGGACTAGCGGGAGAGGTCCAAGAGACCCAGTACTTC.

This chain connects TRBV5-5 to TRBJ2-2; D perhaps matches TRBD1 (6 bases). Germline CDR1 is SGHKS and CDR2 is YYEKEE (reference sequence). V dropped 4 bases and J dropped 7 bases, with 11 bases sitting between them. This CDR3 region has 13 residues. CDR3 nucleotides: TGTGCCAGCAGCCTAAAGGGGGTCGGGGAGCTGTTTTTT. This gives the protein CASSLKGVGELFF.

The CDR3 nucleotides read TGTGCCAGTAGTACACGGACAGGGAACAATCAGCCCCAGCATTTT. Translated, it gives CASSTRTGNNQPQHF. The chain carries TRBV19 and TRBJ1-5; 8 nucleotides align to TRBD1. The V segment lost 4 bases and the J segment 3 bases; nucleotides outside the gene matches: 5. The CDR3 has 15 amino acids. In germline, CDR1 is LNHDA, CDR2 SQIVND (reference sequence).

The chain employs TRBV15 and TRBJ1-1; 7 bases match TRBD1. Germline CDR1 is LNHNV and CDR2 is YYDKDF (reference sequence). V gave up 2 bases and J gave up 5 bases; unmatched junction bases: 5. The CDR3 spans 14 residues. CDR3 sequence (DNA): TGTGCCACCAGCAGACCCACAGGGGCAACTGAAGCTTTCTTT. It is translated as CATSRPTGATEAFF.

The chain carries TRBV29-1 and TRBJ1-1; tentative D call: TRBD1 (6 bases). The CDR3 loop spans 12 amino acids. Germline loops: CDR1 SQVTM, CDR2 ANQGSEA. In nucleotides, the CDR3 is TGCAGTGCGGAGAGGGGGACCACTGAAGCTTTCTTT. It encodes CSAERGTTEAFF.

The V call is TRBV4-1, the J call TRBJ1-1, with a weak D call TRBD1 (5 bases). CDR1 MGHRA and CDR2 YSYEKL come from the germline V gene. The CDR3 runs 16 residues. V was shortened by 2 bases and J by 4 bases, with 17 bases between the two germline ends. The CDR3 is CASSQPLQARGTEAFF. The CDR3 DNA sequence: TGCGCCAGCAGCCAACCCTTACAGGCGCGAGGCACTGAAGCTTTCTTT.

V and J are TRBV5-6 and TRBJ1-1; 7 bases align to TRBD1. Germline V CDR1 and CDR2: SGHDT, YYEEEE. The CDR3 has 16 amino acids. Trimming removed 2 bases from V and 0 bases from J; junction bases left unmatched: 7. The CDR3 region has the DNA TGTGCCAGCAGCTTCCGTACGACAGGGATGAACACTGAAGCTTTCTTT. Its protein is CASSFRTTGMNTEAFF. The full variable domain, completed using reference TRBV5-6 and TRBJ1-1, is DAGVTQSPTHLIKTRGQQVTLRCSPKSGHDTVSWYQQALGQGPQFIFQYYEEEERQRGNFPDRFSGHQFPNYSSELNVNALLLGDSALYLCASSFRTTGMNTEAFFGQGTRLTVV.

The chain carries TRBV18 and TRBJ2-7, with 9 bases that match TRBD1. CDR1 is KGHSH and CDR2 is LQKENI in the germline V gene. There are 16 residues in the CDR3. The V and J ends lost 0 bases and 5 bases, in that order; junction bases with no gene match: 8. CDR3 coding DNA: TGTGCCAGCTCACCACCGTTGGGACAGGGTTACGACGAGCAGTACTTC. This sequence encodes CASSPPLGQGYDEQYF.

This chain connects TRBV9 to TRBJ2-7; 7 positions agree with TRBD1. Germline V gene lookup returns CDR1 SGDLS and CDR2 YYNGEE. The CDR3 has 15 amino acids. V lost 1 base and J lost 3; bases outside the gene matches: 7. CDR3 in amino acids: CASSVNPGTDYEQYF. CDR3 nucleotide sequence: TGTGCCAGCAGCGTAAATCCCGGGACAGACTACGAGCAGTACTTC.

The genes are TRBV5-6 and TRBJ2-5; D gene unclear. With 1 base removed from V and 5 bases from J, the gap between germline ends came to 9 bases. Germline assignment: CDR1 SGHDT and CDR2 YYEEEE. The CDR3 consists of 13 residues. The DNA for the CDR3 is TGTGCCAGCAGCTTGATGGCGGCCGAGACCCAGTACTTC. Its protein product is CASSLMAAETQYF.

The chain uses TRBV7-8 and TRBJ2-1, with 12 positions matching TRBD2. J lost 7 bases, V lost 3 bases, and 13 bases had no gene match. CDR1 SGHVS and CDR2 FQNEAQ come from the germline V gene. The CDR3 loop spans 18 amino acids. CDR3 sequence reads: CASSLFASGGAGENEQFF. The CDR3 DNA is TGTGCCAGCAGCTTGTTCGCTAGCGGGGGGGCTGGGGAGAATGAGCAGTTCTTC.

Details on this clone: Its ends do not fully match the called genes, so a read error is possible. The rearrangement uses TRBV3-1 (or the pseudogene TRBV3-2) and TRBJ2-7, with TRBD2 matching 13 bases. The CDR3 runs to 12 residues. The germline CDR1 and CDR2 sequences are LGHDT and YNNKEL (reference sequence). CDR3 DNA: TGTGCCAGCAGCGTCCGGACTAGCGGGAGAATCTTC. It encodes CASSVRTSGRIF.

The CDR3 DNA is TGTGCCAGCACCCTTTCCAATTCACCCCTCCACTTT. It yields the protein CASTLSNSPLHF. The chain combines TRBV12-3 or TRBV12-4 with TRBJ1-6; the D is unclear. The CDR3 contains 12 residues. V was shortened by 7 bases and J by 7 bases, with 8 bases between the two germline ends.

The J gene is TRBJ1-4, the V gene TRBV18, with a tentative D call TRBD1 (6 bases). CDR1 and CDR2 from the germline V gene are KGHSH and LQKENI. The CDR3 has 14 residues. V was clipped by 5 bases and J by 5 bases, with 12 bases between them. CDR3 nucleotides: TGTGCCAGCTCATCGACAGGCGGCAATGAAAAACTGTTTTTT. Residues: CASSSTGGNEKLFF.

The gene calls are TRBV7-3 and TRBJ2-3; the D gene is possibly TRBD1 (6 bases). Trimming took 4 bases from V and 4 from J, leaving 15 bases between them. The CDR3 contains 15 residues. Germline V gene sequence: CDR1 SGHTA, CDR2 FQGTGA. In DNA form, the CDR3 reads TGTGCCAGCAGCTCCACCCCTCAGGGGTCAGATACGCAGTATTTT. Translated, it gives CASSSTPQGSDTQYF.

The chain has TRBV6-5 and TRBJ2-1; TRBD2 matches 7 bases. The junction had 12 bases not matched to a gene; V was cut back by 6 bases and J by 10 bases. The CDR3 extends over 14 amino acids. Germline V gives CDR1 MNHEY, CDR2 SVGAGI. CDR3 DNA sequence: TGTGCCAGCAGCTGGTTCGGAGGAGCGGGGGAGCAGTTCTTC. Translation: CASSWFGGAGEQFF.

Written as DNA, the CDR3 is TGTGCCAGCAGTTTCCAAGGAGCTGAAGCTTTCTTT. Its translation is CASSFQGAEAFF. The V and J genes are TRBV6-5 and TRBJ1-1; D is undetermined. Germline CDR1 MNHEY, CDR2 SVGAGI. The germline V and J ends were trimmed by 4 bases and 6 bases, with 9 bases remaining between them. This CDR3 is 12 amino acids long.

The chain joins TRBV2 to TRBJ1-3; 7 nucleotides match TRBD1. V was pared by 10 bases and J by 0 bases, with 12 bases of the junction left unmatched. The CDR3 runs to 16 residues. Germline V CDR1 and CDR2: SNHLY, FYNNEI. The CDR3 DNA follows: TGTGCCATCGACCGCCAGGGGGTCTTCTCTGGAAACACCATATATTTT. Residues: CAIDRQGVFSGNTIYF.